The 3 T cell receptor beta chains given below trace back to one sample, sequenced in a study of chemoradiotherapy in HPV16-positive cancers. The table came from immunoSEQ multiplex PCR; TCRdb's copy has only in-frame clones and leaves some out. The table includes about 35,000 clones, around four fifths detected once. The sample consisted of blood, taken from a patient who underwent chemoradiotherapy. These receptor sequences come from a human donor with HPV-associated anogenital cancer.

The chain combines TRBV10-3 with TRBJ2-5, with 8 bases matching TRBD1. V dropped 5 bases and J dropped 0; count of bases not matched to a gene: 8. The CDR3 covers 16 residues. CDR1 ENHRY and CDR2 SYGVKD come from the germline V gene. The CDR3 coding sequence is TGTGCCATCAGTTCCCTGGGACAGGCAGACCAAGAGACCCAGTACTTC. It translates to CAISSLGQADQETQYF.

The chain employs TRBV6-5 and TRBJ2-7, with 12 bases matching TRBD2. After removal of 6 bases from V and 3 bases from J, the junction contained 3 bases not matched to a gene. CDR1 is MNHEY and CDR2 is SVGAGI in the germline V gene. The CDR3 totals 14 residues. The CDR3 protein is CASSGLAGLYEQYF. In DNA, the CDR3 is TGTGCCAGCAGCGGACTAGCGGGGCTCTACGAGCAGTACTTC.

This clone was seen a single time. The CDR3, as DNA: TGCGCCAGCAGCTTGGCAGGGATCTCTGGAAACACCATATATTTT. Translation: CASSLAGISGNTIYF. The chain carries TRBV5-1 and TRBJ1-3; D is possibly TRBD1 (5 bases). The CDR3 spans 15 residues. Germline CDR1 SGHRS, CDR2 YFSETQ. V dropped 0 bases and J dropped 0 bases, with 7 bases sitting between them.